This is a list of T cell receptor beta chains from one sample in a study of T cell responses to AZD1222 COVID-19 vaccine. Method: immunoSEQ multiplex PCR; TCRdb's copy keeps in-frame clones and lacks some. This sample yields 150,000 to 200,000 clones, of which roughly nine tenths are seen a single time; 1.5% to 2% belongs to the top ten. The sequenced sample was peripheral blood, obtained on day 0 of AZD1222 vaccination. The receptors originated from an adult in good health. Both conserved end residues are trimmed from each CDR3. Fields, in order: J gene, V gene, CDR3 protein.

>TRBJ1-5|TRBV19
ASSTRALSNQPQH
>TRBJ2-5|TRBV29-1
SVVRTRRRGQETQY
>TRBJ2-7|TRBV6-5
ASSYFTGGTYEQY
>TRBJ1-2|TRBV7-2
ASSEQTGNYGYT
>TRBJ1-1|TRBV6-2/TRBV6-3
ASSGQGAVTEAF
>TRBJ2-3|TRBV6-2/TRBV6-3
ASSYSREFDTQY
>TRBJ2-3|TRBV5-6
ASSRGQREATDTQY
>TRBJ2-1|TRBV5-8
ASSFYRGARDEQF
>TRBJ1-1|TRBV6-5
ASSSGRGQAAEAF
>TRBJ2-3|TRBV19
ASSIATFTDTQY
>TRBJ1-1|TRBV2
ASSGRQDTEAF
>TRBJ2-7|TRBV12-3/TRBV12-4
ASSSNRAGEQY
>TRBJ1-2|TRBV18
ASSPSGDSLYT
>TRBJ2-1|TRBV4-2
ASSQSERSSYNEQF
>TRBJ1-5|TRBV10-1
ASSVAGNQPQH
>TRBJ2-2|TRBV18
ASSPANSMTGELF
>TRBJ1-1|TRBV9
ASSVEGNTEAF
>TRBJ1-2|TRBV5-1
ASSFGAFYGYT
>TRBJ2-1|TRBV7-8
ASSQNRGSYNEQF
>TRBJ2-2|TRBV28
ASSLVLAGTGELF
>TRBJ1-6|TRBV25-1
ASNQGQRNSPLH
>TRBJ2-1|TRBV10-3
AISESGGSYNEQF
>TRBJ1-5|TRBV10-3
AISEGRENQPQH
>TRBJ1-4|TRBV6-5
ASSYYLRTGNEKLF
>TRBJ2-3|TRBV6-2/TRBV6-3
ASSYGTDTDTQY
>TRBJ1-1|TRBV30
AWSQWDGNTEAF
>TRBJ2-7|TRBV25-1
ASSAPTGGTPEQY
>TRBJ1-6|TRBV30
AGSYNSPLH
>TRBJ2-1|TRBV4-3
ASSQETSGGRKQF
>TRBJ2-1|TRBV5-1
ASSLSPQGDEQF
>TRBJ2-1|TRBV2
ASSATTSAGTYNEQF
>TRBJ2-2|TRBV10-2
ASRGQGETLDANTGELF
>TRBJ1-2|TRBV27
ASSLGQGRWGGYT
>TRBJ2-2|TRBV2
ASLIDRGSTGELF
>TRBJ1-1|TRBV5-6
ASSLGSGTEAF
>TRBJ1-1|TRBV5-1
ASSHPGQNTEAF
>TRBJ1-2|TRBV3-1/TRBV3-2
ASSQDLAAAMGYT
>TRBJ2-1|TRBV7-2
ASSLLGTGGDNEQF
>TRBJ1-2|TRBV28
ASSLFGNGYT
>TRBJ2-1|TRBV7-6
ASSPIGRVEQF
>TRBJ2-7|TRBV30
AWSMQAYEQY
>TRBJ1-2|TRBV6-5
ASSRTGGDGYGYT